This T cell receptor (beta chain) was found in a study of T cell responses to AZD1222 COVID-19 vaccine. TCRdb's copy holds only in-frame clones and misses some; the assay was immunoSEQ multiplex PCR. Among about 150,000 clones listed, approximately 90% were seen once. The CDR3 is made up of 15 amino acids. V was cut by 5 bases and J by 4 bases, with 17 bases left in between. In germline, CDR1 is LNHDA, CDR2 SQIVND (reference sequence). The sequencing here drew on peripheral blood, taken 28 days after the second AZD1222 dose. V and J are TRBV19 and TRBJ1-2, with D unresolved. The TCR was taken from an adult who received the AZD1222 COVID-19 vaccine. The CDR3 DNA reads TGTGCCAGTAGTCCCAGTTGGGGTGGTAGCTATGGCTACACCTTC. Translated: CASSPSWGGSYGYTF.